This record concerns one T cell receptor (beta chain) sequence. Its antigen is not identified. Looked up from germline, CDR1 is MNHNY and CDR2 is SVGAGI (reference sequence). This CDR3 region has 15 residues. The V and J ends lost 5 bases and 1 base, in that order; junction bases with no gene match: 3. These data come from a study of shared clonotypes between healthy human individuals. Study-wide results and limits: Sequencing depth was predicted to influence how clonotypes are shared among donors. Since donors were few, the genetic and exposure-history diversity represented was limited. Generally, naive subsets (rather than memory subsets) showed larger estimated richness. Sampling included only blood; tissue repertoires likely differ.

Here immunoSEQ multiplex PCR was the method, and the copy in TCRdb shows in-frame clones only, minus some. Of about 1 million clones in the sample, about 75% were seen once. V is TRBV6-6 and J is TRBJ2-2; TRBD2 aligns across 8 bases. The clonotype originates from a man younger than 30 in good health. Sample: memory CD4+ T cells sorted from blood. Subset meaning: CD45RA-negative fraction. The CDR3 DNA reads as TGTGCCAGCAGTCAAACTAGCGGGAACACCGGGGAGCTGTTTTTT. Translated, it gives CASSQTSGNTGELFF.